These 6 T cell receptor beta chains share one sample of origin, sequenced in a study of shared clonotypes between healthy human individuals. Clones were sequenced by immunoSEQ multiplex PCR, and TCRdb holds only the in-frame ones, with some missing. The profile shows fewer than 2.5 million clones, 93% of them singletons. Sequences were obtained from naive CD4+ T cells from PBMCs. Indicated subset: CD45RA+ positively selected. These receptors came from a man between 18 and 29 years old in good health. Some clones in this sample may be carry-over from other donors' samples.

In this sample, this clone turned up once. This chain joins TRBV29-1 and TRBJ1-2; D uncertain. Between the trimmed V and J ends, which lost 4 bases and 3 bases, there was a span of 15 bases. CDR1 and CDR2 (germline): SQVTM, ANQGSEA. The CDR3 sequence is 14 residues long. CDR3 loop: CSVGAGWSDYGYTF. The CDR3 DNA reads TGCAGCGTTGGGGCGGGGTGGAGTGACTATGGCTACACCTTC.

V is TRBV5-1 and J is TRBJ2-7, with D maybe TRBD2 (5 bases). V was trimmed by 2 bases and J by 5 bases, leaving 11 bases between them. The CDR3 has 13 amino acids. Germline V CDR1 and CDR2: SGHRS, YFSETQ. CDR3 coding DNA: TGCGCCAGCAGCTTAGAGCTAGCCGACGAGCAGTACTTC. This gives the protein CASSLELADEQYF.

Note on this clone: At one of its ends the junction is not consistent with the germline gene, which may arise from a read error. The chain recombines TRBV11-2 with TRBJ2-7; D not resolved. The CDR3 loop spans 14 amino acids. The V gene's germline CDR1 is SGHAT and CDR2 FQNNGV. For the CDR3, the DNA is TGTGCCAGCAGCCCGACCCGGACCTCCTCCGAGCAGTACTTC. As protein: CASSPTRTSSEQYF.

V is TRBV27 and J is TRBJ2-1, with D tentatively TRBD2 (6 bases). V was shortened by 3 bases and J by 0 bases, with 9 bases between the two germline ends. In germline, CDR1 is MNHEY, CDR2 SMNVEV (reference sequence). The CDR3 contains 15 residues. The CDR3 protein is CASSFLATSYNEQFF. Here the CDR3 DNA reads TGTGCCAGCAGTTTCCTAGCGACCTCCTACAATGAGCAGTTCTTC.

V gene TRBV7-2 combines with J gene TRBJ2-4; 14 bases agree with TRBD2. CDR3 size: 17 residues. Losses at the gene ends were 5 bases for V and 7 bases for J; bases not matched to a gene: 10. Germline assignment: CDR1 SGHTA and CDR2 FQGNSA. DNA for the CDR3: TGTGCCAGCAGCCAAGGGACTAGCGGGAGATGGGGGAACATTCAGTACTTC. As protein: CASSQGTSGRWGNIQYF.

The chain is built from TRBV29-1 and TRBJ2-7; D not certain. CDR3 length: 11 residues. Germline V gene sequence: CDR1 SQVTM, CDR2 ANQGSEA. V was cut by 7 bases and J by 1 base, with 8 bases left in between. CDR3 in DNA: TGCAGCGCGGCGGTATCCTACGAGCAGTACTTC. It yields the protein CSAAVSYEQYF.